This TCR beta chain was documented in a study of T-cell memory formation after mild COVID-19. Study-level background: Each donor largely had its own TCR clusters.

CDR3 length: 16 residues. From germline, CDR1 is SGHAT and CDR2 FQNNGV. With 2 bases removed from V and 3 bases from J, the gap between germline ends came to 14 bases. By sample share, this clonotype is medium-sized. TCRdb independently ran MiXCR on the 5' RACE reads; one entry per CDR3 protein. The sample records approximately 100,000 distinct CDR3 sequences, roughly 23% being singletons. Input material: PBMCs or a T cell subset sorted from them (not recorded which). The receptor was derived from a man aged 18-30 years who had mild COVID-19 (a few samples of this study predate the infection). Cell type and time point are not known. V usage is TRBV11-2 and J usage is TRBJ2-1, with no clear D. The CDR3 DNA reads TGTGCCAGCAGCTTATTGTCCCCGGAGTACTACAATGAGCAGTTCTTC. Encoded protein: CASSLLSPEYYNEQFF.